This T cell receptor (beta chain) was captured by sequencing in a study of T cells after posttransplantation cyclophosphamide. Methotrexate plus calcineurin inhibitor accompanied controls' myeloablative marrow transplants; sampling was 1 year later. Note on this clone: An end of the junction does not agree with germline; a read error may underlie this.

The method was immunoSEQ multiplex PCR; TCRdb's version includes in-frame clones alone and lacks a portion of them. The sample has about 14,000 clones, 84% seen once. CDR1 and CDR2 from the germline V gene are SGHNT and YENEEA. This CDR3 is built from 12 residues. V and J are TRBV11-3 and TRBJ2-3; D not certain. The sequence was obtained from a male patient aged 18 to 35 who received an allogeneic stem cell transplant from a related donor, was CMV-positive, and had no GVHD. The graft donor may have given rise to some T cells. Here the sequenced sample was PBMCs, taken roughly 57 weeks after allogeneic stem cell transplant with calcineurin inhibitor and methotrexate. The CDR3 loop is CASSFNTATQYF. DNA for the CDR3: TGTGCCAGCAGCTTTAACACAGCTACGCAGTATTTT.